This TCR beta chain emerged from a study of identical twins. MiXCR, run by TCRdb on the 5' RACE reads, gives a single entry per CDR3 protein. This repertoire shows about 340,000 distinct CDR3 sequences, roughly 10% found once; its top ten account for 8.5% to 10%. CDR3 length equals 15 residues. Trimming stripped 0 bases from V and 11 bases from J, with 17 bases between. Germline lookup yields CDR1 SGDLS and CDR2 YYNGEE. This clonotype has at least ten counts. Sequencing was performed on naive T cells sorted from blood. The chain joins TRBV9 to TRBJ1-4; weak D call: TRBD1 (5 bases). This clonotype originated in a woman aged 45-59 years in good health. The CDR3 bases are TGTGCCAGCAGCGTAGAGGCGGCAGGGAGGGAGAAACTGTTTTTT. Translating it yields CASSVEAAGREKLFF.